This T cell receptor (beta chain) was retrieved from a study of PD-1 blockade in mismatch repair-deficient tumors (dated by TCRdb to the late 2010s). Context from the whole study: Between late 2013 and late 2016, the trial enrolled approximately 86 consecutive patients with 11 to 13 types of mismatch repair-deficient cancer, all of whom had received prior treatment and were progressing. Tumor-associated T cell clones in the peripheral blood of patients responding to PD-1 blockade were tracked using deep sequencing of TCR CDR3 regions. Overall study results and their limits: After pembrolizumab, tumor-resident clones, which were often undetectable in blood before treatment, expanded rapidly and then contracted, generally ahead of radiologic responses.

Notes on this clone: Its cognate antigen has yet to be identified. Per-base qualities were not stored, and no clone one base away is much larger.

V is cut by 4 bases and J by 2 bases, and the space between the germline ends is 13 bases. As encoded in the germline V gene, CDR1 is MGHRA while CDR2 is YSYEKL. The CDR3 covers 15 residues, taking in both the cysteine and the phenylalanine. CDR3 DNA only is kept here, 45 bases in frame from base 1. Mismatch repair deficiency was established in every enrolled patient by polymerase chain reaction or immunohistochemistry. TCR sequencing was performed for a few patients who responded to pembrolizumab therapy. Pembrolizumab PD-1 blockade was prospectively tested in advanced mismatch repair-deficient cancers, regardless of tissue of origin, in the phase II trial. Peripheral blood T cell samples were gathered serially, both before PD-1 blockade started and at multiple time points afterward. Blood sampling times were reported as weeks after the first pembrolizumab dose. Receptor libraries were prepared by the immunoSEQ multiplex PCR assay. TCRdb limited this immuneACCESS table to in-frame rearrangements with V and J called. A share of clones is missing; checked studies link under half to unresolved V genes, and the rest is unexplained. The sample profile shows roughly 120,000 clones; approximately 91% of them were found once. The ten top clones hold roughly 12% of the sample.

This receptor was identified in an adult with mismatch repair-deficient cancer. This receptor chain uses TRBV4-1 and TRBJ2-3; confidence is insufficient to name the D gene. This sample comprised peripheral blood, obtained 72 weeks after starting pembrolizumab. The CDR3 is CASSPQTVFTDTQYF. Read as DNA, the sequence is TGCGCCAGCAGCCCTCAGACTGTTTTCACAGATACGCAGTATTTT.